These 28 T cell receptor beta chains originate from one sample sequenced in a study of blood T cell repertoires in COVID-19. The table came from immunoSEQ multiplex PCR; TCRdb's copy has only in-frame clones and leaves some out. The table lists approximately 290,000 clones, around 82% of them singletons, with about 1% in the top ten. The specimen was peripheral blood. The source is a human donor with COVID-19, enrolled during active disease. The donor label of this sample is uncertain.

This chain uses TRBV27 with TRBJ1-2; maybe TRBD1 (6 bases). The germline V gene encodes CDR1 MNHEY and CDR2 SMNVEV (reference sequence). V lost 5 bases and J lost 4, with 11 bases in between. This CDR3 is built from 13 residues. The CDR3 region has the DNA TGTGCCAGCAGTGGCGGACAGTTCTATGGCTACACCTTC. Translation: CASSGGQFYGYTF.

The rearrangement links TRBV30 to TRBJ2-3; TRBD2 agrees at 7 bases. Germline V lookup: CDR1 GTSNPN, CDR2 SVGIG (reference sequence). V trimming: 0 bases; J trimming: 3 bases; junction bases outside the gene matches: 6. This CDR3 contains 15 residues. The CDR3 loop is CAWSVVGGRTDTQYF. DNA of the CDR3: TGTGCCTGGAGTGTAGTGGGAGGGAGGACAGATACGCAGTATTTT.

The rearrangement joins TRBV2 to TRBJ1-1, with a weak D call TRBD1 (5 bases). V gave up 6 bases and J gave up 7 bases, with 9 bases separating them. Germline CDR1 reads SNHLY; CDR2 reads FYNNEI. The CDR3 consists of 11 residues. CDR3 loop: CASRWGGEAFF. The CDR3 region has the DNA TGTGCCAGCAGATGGGGGGGTGAAGCTTTCTTT.

The CDR3 region has the DNA TGCGCCAGCAGCTTCAGCGTGAACACTGAAGCTTTCTTT. Amino acids: CASSFSVNTEAFF. The chain has TRBV5-1 and TRBJ1-1; D is unresolved. Trimming cost V 2 bases and J 0 bases, with 5 bases left between them. Looked up from germline, CDR1 is SGHRS and CDR2 is YFSETQ. The CDR3 totals 13 residues.

The CDR3 bases are TGTGCCAGCAGCCGGACAGGGATTGTGGGCACCATATATTTT. As protein: CASSRTGIVGTIYF. V gene TRBV5-4 combines with J gene TRBJ1-3, with TRBD1 identical over 8 bases. This CDR3 spans 14 amino acids. Germline trimming cut 4 bases from V and 9 bases from J; bases unmatched to any gene: 9. The germline V gene has CDR1 SGHNT and CDR2 YYREEE (reference sequence).

This chain uses TRBV6-1 with TRBJ1-4; 7 bases agree with TRBD1. The ends lost 4 bases at V and 5 bases at J; junction bases unmatched: 16. This CDR3 is built from 18 residues. Germline values: CDR1 MNHNS, CDR2 SASEGT. The DNA of the CDR3 is TGTGCCAGCAGTGCCCCCGACAGGGTAATAGGTCGGAATGAAAAACTGTTTTTT. It yields the protein CASSAPDRVIGRNEKLFF.

This clone was observed a handful of times. The chain joins TRBV7-9 to TRBJ1-2; D unresolved. The germline V and J ends were trimmed by 5 bases and 8 bases, with 18 bases remaining between them. This CDR3 has 14 amino acids. Per the germline V gene, CDR1 is SEHNR and CDR2 is FQNEAQ (reference sequence). The CDR3 loop is CASSLEAGFRGYTF. The CDR3 nucleotides are TGTGCCAGCAGCCTAGAGGCAGGCTTCAGAGGCTACACCTTC.

The rearrangement uses TRBV7-2 and TRBJ2-3, with a tentative D call TRBD2 (5 bases). The V and J ends lost 0 bases and 5 bases respectively, with 12 bases between them. The germline CDR1 and CDR2 sequences are SGHTA and FQGNSA. CDR3 size: 15 residues. CDR3 sequence (DNA): TGTGCCAGCAGCTTAGCGGCTAGCCGGGGAGATACGCAGTATTTT. Its translation: CASSLAASRGDTQYF.

The chain is built from TRBV7-9 and TRBJ2-7; TRBD1 agrees at 8 bases. The CDR3 runs 17 residues. Germline lookup yields CDR1 SEHNR and CDR2 FQNEAQ (reference sequence). J lost 1 base, V lost 1 base, and 9 bases had no gene match. CDR3 in amino acids: CASSLGWQGASSYEQYF. The CDR3 DNA follows: TGTGCCAGCAGCTTAGGCTGGCAGGGGGCAAGTTCCTACGAGCAGTACTTC.

The chain joins TRBV28 to TRBJ1-5, with D maybe TRBD1 (6 bases). V shed 5 bases and J shed 7 bases, with 18 bases lying between them. The CDR3 loop spans 15 amino acids. CDR1 is MDHEN, CDR2 SYDVKM, per germline. The CDR3 loop reads CASSPPGRGWQPQHF. The CDR3 DNA reads TGTGCCAGCAGTCCCCCGGGCAGGGGATGGCAGCCCCAGCATTTT.

The chain employs TRBV24-1 and TRBJ2-1, with 14 bases lining up with TRBD2. This CDR3 comprises 18 residues. V was pared by 4 bases and J by 1 base, with 5 bases of the junction left unmatched. The V gene's germline CDR1 is KGHDR and CDR2 SFDVKD. The CDR3 reads CATSDPGTSGSSYNEQFF. In DNA, the CDR3 is TGTGCCACCAGTGACCCCGGGACTAGCGGGAGTTCCTACAATGAGCAGTTCTTC.

The chain combines TRBV28 with TRBJ2-7, with 8 bases matching TRBD1. Trimming took 4 bases from V and 7 from J; bases not matched to a gene: 9. The CDR3 sequence is 14 residues long. Germline V gives CDR1 MDHEN, CDR2 SYDVKM. This CDR3 reads CASSSQGAQGEQYF. CDR3 coding DNA: TGTGCCAGCAGTTCCCAGGGGGCGCAGGGGGAGCAGTACTTC.

This clone appeared a single time. This chain connects TRBV25-1 to TRBJ1-1; 7 nucleotides agree with TRBD1. Germline V gives CDR1 MGHDK, CDR2 SYGVNS. The CDR3 is 16 residues long. V trimming: 2 bases; J trimming: 4 bases; junction bases outside the gene matches: 10. CDR3 sequence reads: CASSEAWQGQRTEAFF. DNA of the CDR3: TGTGCCAGCAGTGAAGCCTGGCAGGGACAGCGCACTGAAGCTTTCTTT.

The rearrangement links TRBV28 to TRBJ1-3; maybe TRBD1 (5 bases). The ends were cut back, 4 bases at V and 7 bases at J, with 14 bases in the middle. Germline CDR1 is MDHEN and CDR2 is SYDVKM. The CDR3 covers 14 residues. Written as DNA, the CDR3 is TGTGCCAGCAGTTCCGGGACTAACCGGAACACCATATATTTT. Translation: CASSSGTNRNTIYF. The full variable domain, with the rest looked up from reference TRBV28 and TRBJ1-3, is DVKVTQSSRYLVKRTGEKVFLECVQDMDHENMFWYRQDPGLGLRLIYFSYDVKMKEKGDIPEGYSVSREKKERFSLILESASTNQTSMYLCASSSGTNRNTIYFGEGSWLTVV.

The chain couples TRBV28 to TRBJ2-7, with 7 bases that match TRBD2. V trimming: 7 bases; J trimming: 3 bases; junction bases outside the gene matches: 9. There are 14 residues in the CDR3. Germline CDR1 is MDHEN and CDR2 is SYDVKM. The CDR3 loop reads CASTPRGGSYEQYF. CDR3 DNA: TGTGCCAGCACCCCTAGGGGAGGGAGCTACGAGCAGTACTTC.

There are a few counts of this clone. The chain is built from TRBV15 and TRBJ2-2; the match to TRBD2 covers 8 bases. This CDR3 region has 15 residues. Per germline, CDR1 LNHNV and CDR2 YYDKDF (reference sequence). The trim removed 1 base at V and 10 bases at J, leaving 8 bases unmatched. CDR3 nucleotide sequence: TGTGCCACCAGCAGAGGAGGGGGAGCGGGAGAGGAGCTGTTTTTT. This encodes CATSRGGGAGEELFF. Based on the CDR3 plus reference TRBV15 and TRBJ2-2, the full variable domain is DAMVIQNPRYQVTQFGKPVTLSCSQTLNHNVMYWYQQKSSQAPKLLFHYYDKDFNNEADTPDNFQSRRPNTSFCFLDIRSPGLGDTAMYLCATSRGGGAGEELFFGEGSRLTVL.

The V and J genes are TRBV5-1 and TRBJ1-2; tentatively, D is TRBD1 (6 bases). Germline-derived CDR1 and CDR2 are SGHRS and YFSETQ. With 1 base removed from V and 4 bases from J, the gap between germline ends came to 11 bases. The CDR3 extends over 14 amino acids. The CDR3 here is CASSLTDRSYGYTF. CDR3 in DNA: TGCGCCAGCAGCTTGACGGACAGAAGCTATGGCTACACCTTC.

In regard to this clone: Other DNA sequences within the sample encode an identical CDR3. The chain links TRBV9 to TRBJ2-1, with 11 bases identical to TRBD2. Germline CDR1 reads SGDLS; CDR2 reads YYNGEE. The V segment lost 2 bases and the J segment 4 bases; nucleotides outside the gene matches: 2. The CDR3 has 15 residues. CDR3 residues: CASSVGTSGYNEQFF. CDR3 bases: TGTGCCAGCAGCGTCGGGACTAGCGGATACAATGAGCAGTTCTTC.

This chain uses TRBV7-2 with TRBJ1-4; no firm D call. CDR3 length equals 15 residues. Germline V gene data show CDR1 as SGHTA and CDR2 as FQGNSA. V was trimmed by 5 bases and J by 7 bases, leaving 17 bases between them. This chain's CDR3 is CASSPETWGGEKLFF. CDR3 nucleotide sequence: TGTGCCAGCAGCCCAGAGACATGGGGAGGTGAAAAACTGTTTTTT.

The chain employs TRBV27 and TRBJ2-2; perhaps TRBD1 as D (6 bases). V was clipped by 5 bases and J by 1 base, with 14 bases between them. This CDR3 contains 16 residues. Germline V gene lookup returns CDR1 MNHEY and CDR2 SMNVEV (reference sequence). The CDR3 coding sequence is TGTGCCAGCAGTCGGGACATTGGTCGGAACACCGGGGAGCTGTTTTTT. Its translation is CASSRDIGRNTGELFF.

The gene calls are TRBV10-2 and TRBJ2-1, with 10 bases lining up with TRBD2. Looked up from germline, CDR1 is WSHSY and CDR2 is SAAADI. The CDR3 has 16 amino acids. Losses at the gene ends were 3 bases for V and 1 base for J; bases not matched to a gene: 3. The CDR3 spells CASSDLAGVSYNEQFF. The DNA of the CDR3 is TGCGCCAGCAGTGACCTAGCGGGAGTTTCCTACAATGAGCAGTTCTTC.

As for this clone: This same CDR3 is encoded by further DNA sequences in the sample. This sequence joins TRBV5-1 and TRBJ2-1, with a possible D match to TRBD1 (5 bases). Trimming took off 0 bases at V and 1 base at J, with 8 bases between the two ends. CDR3 length: 15 residues. Per germline, CDR1 SGHRS and CDR2 YFSETQ. CDR3 in DNA: TGCGCCAGCAGCTTGGAGGCAGGGTCCTACAATGAGCAGTTCTTC. It translates to CASSLEAGSYNEQFF. Together with reference TRBV5-1 and TRBJ2-1, the CDR3 gives the full variable domain: KAGVTQTPRYLIKTRGQQVTLSCSPISGHRSVSWYQQTPGQGLQFLFEYFSETQRNKGNFPGRFSGRQFSNSRSEMNVSTLELGDSALYLCASSLEAGSYNEQFFGPGTRLTVL.

The CDR3, as DNA: TGCGCCAGCAAGCGGGGATTGGACCTGAACACTGAAGCTTTCTTT. Translation gives CASKRGLDLNTEAFF. The chain uses TRBV5-1 and TRBJ1-1; D uncertain. This CDR3 has 15 residues. V dropped 6 bases and J dropped 0 bases, with 15 bases sitting between them. Germline-derived CDR1 and CDR2 are SGHRS and YFSETQ.

The chain employs TRBV7-2 and TRBJ2-7; TRBD2 aligns across 13 bases. With V trimmed by 6 bases and J by 5 bases, 7 bases remained unmatched. The CDR3 loop spans 15 amino acids. Germline V gives CDR1 SGHTA, CDR2 FQGNSA. Here the CDR3 DNA reads TGTGCCAGCAGGGCACCGGGACTAGCGGGACACGAGCAGTACTTC. Translating it yields CASRAPGLAGHEQYF.

This clone has a single count. This chain links TRBV30 with TRBJ1-1, with 9 bases identical to TRBD1. Germline lookup yields CDR1 GTSNPN and CDR2 SVGIG (reference sequence). This CDR3 spans 14 amino acids. The J segment lost 6 bases and the V segment lost 5 bases, leaving 10 bases of the junction unmatched. Written as DNA, the CDR3 is TGTGCCTGGTGGGGGGACAGGGTAGATGCTGAAGCTTTCTTT. It yields the protein CAWWGDRVDAEAFF.

The genes are TRBV19 and TRBJ1-4; possible D gene TRBD1, 6 bases. The CDR3 totals 13 residues. CDR1 and CDR2 from the germline V gene are LNHDA and SQIVND (reference sequence). Trimming cost V 4 bases and J 5 bases, with 8 bases left between them. The CDR3 loop reads CASSTGQNEKLFF. As DNA, the CDR3 is TGTGCCAGTAGTACAGGACAGAATGAAAAACTGTTTTTT.

Written as DNA, the CDR3 is TGTGCCAGCAGCTTATCGACCACAGGGGGCAACACTGAAGCTTTCTTT. Amino acid sequence: CASSLSTTGGNTEAFF. The V call is TRBV7-3, the J call TRBJ1-1; TRBD1 matches 9 bases. V lost 2 bases and J lost 2; bases outside the gene matches: 6. The length of the CDR3 is 16 residues. Germline V gene lookup returns CDR1 SGHTA and CDR2 FQGTGA.

This clone was counted between two and nine times. The chain recombines TRBV7-8 with TRBJ2-2; the D is unclear. Germline assignment: CDR1 SGHVS and CDR2 FQNEAQ. The CDR3 loop spans 15 amino acids. Trimming shortened V by 9 bases and J by 1 base, and 15 bases separated the two germline ends. This chain's CDR3 is CASPLDFLNTGELFF. Written as DNA, the CDR3 is TGTGCCAGTCCCCTTGACTTTCTGAACACCGGGGAGCTGTTTTTT. Together with reference TRBV7-8 and TRBJ2-2, the CDR3 gives the full variable domain: GAGVSQSPRYKVAKRGQDVALRCDPISGHVSLFWYQQALGQGPEFLTYFQNEAQLDKSGLPSDRFFAERPEGSVSTLKIQRTQQEDSAVYLCASPLDFLNTGELFFGEGSRLTVL.